This T cell receptor (beta chain) appears in the sequencing data of a study of T cells in Graves' hyperthyroidism and ophthalmopathy. Amplified TCR beta CDR3 regions derived from RNA transcripts. An initial round of RT-PCR targeting the TCR CDR3 relied on the HTBI primer set. TCRdb re-analysed the multiplex PCR reads in MiXCR, keeping a single row per CDR3 protein. Of a few hundred thousand distinct CDR3 sequences detected, around 45% appear once; the ten largest clones hold roughly 8.2%. The germline V gene encodes CDR1 SEHNR and CDR2 FQNEAQ (reference sequence). This CDR3 contains 18 residues. Losses at the gene ends were 4 bases for V and 3 bases for J; bases not matched to a gene: 16.

The chain links TRBV7-9 to TRBJ2-7, with 9 bases matching TRBD2. The source of this sequence is a woman under 30 with Graves' hyperthyroidism. The sequencing input was peripheral blood or thyroid tissue (not recorded which). In DNA form, the CDR3 reads TGTGCCAGCAGCTCAGACGGATATAGCGGGAGCTTCATCTACGAGCAGTACTTC. It translates to CASSSDGYSGSFIYEQYF.